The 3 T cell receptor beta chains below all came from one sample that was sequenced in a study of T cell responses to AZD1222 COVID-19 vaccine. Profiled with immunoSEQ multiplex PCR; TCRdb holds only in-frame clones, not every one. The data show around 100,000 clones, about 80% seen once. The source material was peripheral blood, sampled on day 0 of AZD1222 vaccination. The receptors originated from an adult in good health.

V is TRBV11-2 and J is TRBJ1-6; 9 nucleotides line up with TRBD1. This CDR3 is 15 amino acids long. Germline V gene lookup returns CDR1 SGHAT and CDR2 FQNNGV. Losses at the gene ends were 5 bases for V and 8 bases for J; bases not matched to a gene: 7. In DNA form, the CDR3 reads TGTGCCAGCAGCCCCCGGACAGGGGCGGATTCACCCCTCCACTTT. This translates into CASSPRTGADSPLHF.

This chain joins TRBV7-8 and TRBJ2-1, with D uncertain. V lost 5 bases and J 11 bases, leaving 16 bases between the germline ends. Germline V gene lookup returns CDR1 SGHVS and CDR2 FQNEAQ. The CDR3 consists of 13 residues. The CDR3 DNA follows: TGTGCCAGCAGCCCAAACCTGGTTAGTAAGCAGTTCTTC. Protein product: CASSPNLVSKQFF. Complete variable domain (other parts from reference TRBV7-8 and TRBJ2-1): GAGVSQSPRYKVAKRGQDVALRCDPISGHVSLFWYQQALGQGPEFLTYFQNEAQLDKSGLPSDRFFAERPEGSVSTLKIQRTQQEDSAVYLCASSPNLVSKQFFGPGTRLTVL.

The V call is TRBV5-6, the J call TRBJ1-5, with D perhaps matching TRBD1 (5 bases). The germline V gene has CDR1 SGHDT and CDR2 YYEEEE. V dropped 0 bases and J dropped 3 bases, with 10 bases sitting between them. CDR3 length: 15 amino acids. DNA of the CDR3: TGTGCCAGCAGCTTGGGGCAGGGAAACAATCAGCCCCAGCATTTT. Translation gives CASSLGQGNNQPQHF.